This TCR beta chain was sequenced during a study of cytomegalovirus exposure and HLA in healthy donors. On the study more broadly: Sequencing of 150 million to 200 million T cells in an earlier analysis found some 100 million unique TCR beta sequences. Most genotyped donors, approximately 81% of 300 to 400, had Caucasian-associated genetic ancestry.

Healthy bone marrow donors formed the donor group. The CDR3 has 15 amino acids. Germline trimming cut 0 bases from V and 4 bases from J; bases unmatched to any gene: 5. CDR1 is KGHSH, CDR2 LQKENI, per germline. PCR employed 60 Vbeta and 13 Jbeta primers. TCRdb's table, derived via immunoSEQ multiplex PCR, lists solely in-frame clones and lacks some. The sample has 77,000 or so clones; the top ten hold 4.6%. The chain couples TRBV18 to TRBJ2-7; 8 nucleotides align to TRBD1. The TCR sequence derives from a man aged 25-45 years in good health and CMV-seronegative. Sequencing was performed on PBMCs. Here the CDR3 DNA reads TGTGCCAGCTCACCACCGGGACAGGACCTGTACGAGCAGTACTTC. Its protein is CASSPPGQDLYEQYF.